This passage covers 5 T cell receptor beta chains from one sample sequenced in a study of CD8 T cells in ankylosing spondylitis. TCRdb re-called the 5' RACE reads with MiXCR, one entry per CDR3 protein. The table has approximately 260,000 distinct CDR3 sequences, 15% to 20% seen once; the top ten hold less than 35%. The sample was blood, either unsorted or a sorted T cell fraction (not recorded which). The source of these receptors is a male donor with ankylosing spondylitis or in good health (not recorded which).

For this clonotype: A much larger clone lies one base from this, so it may be a read error. The gene calls are TRBV20-1 and TRBJ2-7; D tentatively fits TRBD1 or TRBD2 (5 bases each). The J call may be mistaken, given a closer DNA end match to TRBJ2-1. CDR3 length: 12 residues. Germline lookup yields CDR1 DFQATT and CDR2 SNEGSKA (reference sequence). CDR3 loop: CSARDEGYEQFF. The DNA of the CDR3 is TGCAGTGCTAGAGATGAGGGGTACGAGCAGTTCTTC.

This clonotype was detected many times. The chain couples TRBV5-1 to TRBJ2-1, with 10 bases matching TRBD2. The CDR3 covers 15 residues. CDR1 and CDR2 (germline): SGHRS, YFSETQ. V lost 1 base and J lost 7; bases outside the gene matches: 5. CDR3 amino acids: CASSLWLAGANEQFF. The CDR3 DNA reads as TGCGCCAGCAGCTTGTGGCTAGCGGGAGCGAATGAGCAGTTCTTC.

The rearrangement uses TRBV11-3 and TRBJ2-1; TRBD1 aligns across 8 bases. V lost 5 bases and J lost 1; bases outside the gene matches: 4. The CDR3 covers 15 residues. Looked up from germline, CDR1 is SGHNT and CDR2 is YENEEA. As DNA, the CDR3 is TGTGCCAGCAGCCCGAGGACAGGGTCCTACAATGAGCAGTTCTTC. It specifies CASSPRTGSYNEQFF.

This chain connects TRBV29-1 to TRBJ1-2; D gene unclear. In germline, CDR1 is SQVTM, CDR2 ANQGSEA. The CDR3 sequence is 11 residues long. V lost 6 bases, J lost 8 bases, and 13 bases lay in between. The CDR3 sequence: CSVHNGEGYTF. The DNA of the CDR3 is TGCAGCGTGCACAACGGTGAAGGCTACACCTTC.

V gene TRBV29-1 combines with J gene TRBJ2-2, with 8 bases fitting TRBD2. Germline V gene lookup returns CDR1 SQVTM and CDR2 ANQGSEA. Trimming removed 7 bases from V and 5 bases from J; junction bases left unmatched: 9. The CDR3 has 14 amino acids. The CDR3 DNA follows: TGCAGCGCCCTGGGACTAGTTGGGACCGGGGAGCTGTTTTTT. It encodes CSALGLVGTGELFF.